The clone carrying this TCR beta chain was found a few times. Its antigen remains unknown. This sample was taken from a study of T cells after yellow fever vaccination. Study findings and constraints: Weaker overall was a secondary response that nonetheless peaked faster, on day 5 versus 15.

TCRdb independently ran MiXCR on the 5' RACE reads; one entry per CDR3 protein. The profile shows about 350,000 distinct CDR3 sequences, less than 9.5% of them singletons. This TCR was recovered from a man between 18 and 29 years old who received the YFV17D yellow fever vaccine. The specimen was PBMCs, collected roughly 47 days after the first yellow fever vaccination.

This chain's CDR3 is CSARDRGSNQPQHF. Written as DNA, the CDR3 is TGCAGTGCCCGGGACAGGGGTAGCAATCAGCCCCAGCATTTT. The rearrangement links TRBV20-1 to TRBJ1-5; 10 nucleotides agree with TRBD1. Per the germline V gene, CDR1 is DFQATT and CDR2 is SNEGSKA (reference sequence). Trimming cost V 6 bases and J 0 bases; bases outside gene matches: 2. CDR3 length: 14 amino acids.